These 19 T cell receptor beta chains came from one sample sequenced in a study of T cells in Graves' hyperthyroidism and ophthalmopathy. Using RNA transcripts as the source, TCR beta CDR3 regions were amplified. Primed by the HTBI set, a first-round RT-PCR was run on the TCR CDR3. TCRdb re-called the multiplex PCR reads through MiXCR, storing one row per CDR3 protein. Among about 840,000 distinct CDR3 sequences listed, 38% were seen once. Source material: blood. These receptors originate from a man younger than 35 with Graves' hyperthyroidism.

The chain carries TRBV25-1 and TRBJ2-4; TRBD1 matches at 9 bases. This CDR3 contains 15 residues. Germline V gene data show CDR1 as MGHDK and CDR2 as SYGVNS. Trimming took 1 base from V and 7 from J; bases not matched to a gene: 5. CDR3 DNA: TGTGCCAGCAGTGAATTGGGACAGGGCGTCAACATTCAGTACTTC. It codes for CASSELGQGVNIQYF.

This clonotype has a count of ten or more. V and J are TRBV9 and TRBJ1-1; maybe TRBD1 (6 bases). The CDR3 is 13 amino acids. V lost 3 bases to trimming and J lost 5 bases, with 11 bases between them. The germline gives CDR1 SGDLS, CDR2 YYNGEE. CDR3 DNA sequence: TGTGCCAGCAGCGCAGGGCAGGGGACTGAAGCTTTCTTT. Its protein product is CASSAGQGTEAFF.

This clonotype has a count of ten or more. The V call is TRBV20-1, the J call TRBJ1-1, with D possibly being TRBD1 (5 bases). Per germline, CDR1 DFQATT and CDR2 SNEGSKA (reference sequence). V lost 0 bases to trimming and J lost 5 bases, with 16 bases between them. CDR3 length equals 15 residues. CDR3 coding DNA: TGCAGTGCTAGAGACCTCCAGGGTGGGTGGACTGAAGCTTTCTTT. Translating it yields CSARDLQGGWTEAFF.

The chain links TRBV9 to TRBJ1-1; D is possibly TRBD1 (5 bases). Trimming left V 0 bases short and J 7 bases short, with 19 bases between. CDR3 length equals 16 residues. CDR1 is SGDLS, CDR2 YYNGEE, per germline. The CDR3 region has the DNA TGTGCCAGCAGCGTAGCGGCCCAGCAGGGACCTAATGAAGCTTTCTTT. Translating gives CASSVAAQQGPNEAFF.

The chain is built from TRBV5-1 and TRBJ1-1; D is possibly TRBD1 (5 bases). Per the germline V gene, CDR1 is SGHRS and CDR2 is YFSETQ. The V end was cut by 6 bases, the J end by 8 bases, with 23 bases between. There are 15 residues in the CDR3. Written as DNA, the CDR3 is TGCGCCAGCACACAAAACCCGAACGCGGGACTAGAAGCTTTCTTT. As protein: CASTQNPNAGLEAFF.

There are many counts of this clonotype. The rearrangement uses TRBV29-1 and TRBJ2-5; 7 bases match TRBD2. The ends lost 4 bases at V and 5 bases at J; junction bases unmatched: 7. Germline V gives CDR1 SQVTM, CDR2 ANQGSEA. CDR3 size: 13 residues. The CDR3 reads CSVAAGRRETQYF. The CDR3 DNA reads TGCAGCGTTGCAGCGGGAAGGAGGGAGACCCAGTACTTC. The complete variable domain, with remaining parts taken from reference TRBV29-1 and TRBJ2-5, reads SAVISQKPSRDICQRGTSLTIQCQVDSQVTMMFWYRQQPGQSLTLIATANQGSEATYESGFVIDKFPISRPNLTFSTLTVSNMSPEDSSIYLCSVAAGRRETQYFGPGTRLLVL.

This clonotype was counted at least ten times. CDR3: CASSIGGSGSATGANVLTF. Here the CDR3 DNA reads TGTGCCAGTAGTATTGGGGGCAGCGGGAGTGCCACTGGGGCCAACGTCCTGACTTTC. The chain couples TRBV19 to TRBJ2-6; 8 bases align to TRBD2. Germline lookup yields CDR1 LNHDA and CDR2 SQIVND (reference sequence). This CDR3 region has 19 residues. The ends lost 3 bases at V and 2 bases at J; junction bases unmatched: 12.

This clonotype has at least ten counts. J is TRBJ1-5 and V is TRBV12-3 or TRBV12-4; no definite D call. The CDR3 runs 13 residues. The V and J ends lost 4 bases and 4 bases respectively, with 8 bases between them. The CDR3 loop is CASSWSLNQPQHF. CDR3 DNA sequence: TGTGCCAGCAGTTGGAGTCTTAATCAGCCCCAGCATTTT.

This clonotype was observed a few times. The chain employs TRBV20-1 and TRBJ2-7, with TRBD2 matching 12 bases. V was clipped by 1 base and J by 4 bases; unmatched bases: 2. The CDR3 is 14 amino acids. Germline loops: CDR1 DFQATT, CDR2 SNEGSKA (reference sequence). The CDR3 DNA is TGCAGTGCTAGAGGGACTAGCGGGATGTACGAGCAGTACTTC. It specifies CSARGTSGMYEQYF.

This clonotype came up a few times. A clone one base away is much larger, so this may be a read error. The chain carries TRBV29-1 and TRBJ1-1; the D is unclear. CDR1 and CDR2 from the germline V gene are SQVTM and ANQGSEA. The CDR3 contains 13 residues. Trimming shortened V by 3 bases and J by 6 bases, and 14 bases separated the two germline ends. CDR3 residues: CSVEVVSRPEAFF. The CDR3 bases are TGCAGCGTTGAGGTAGTAAGCAGACCTGAAGCTTTCTTT.

A note on this clonotype: At one boundary the junction diverges from the germline segment, which might be a read error. Here the CDR3 reads CAGSQDLQNTEAFF. As DNA, the CDR3 is TGCGCCGGCAGCCAGGACCTACAGAACACTGAAGCTTTCTTT. The chain links TRBV4-1 to TRBJ1-1; D gene uncertain. The CDR3 sequence is 14 residues long. Looked up from germline, CDR1 is MGHRA and CDR2 is YSYEKL.

J is TRBJ2-7 and V is TRBV4-2, with 11 bases that match TRBD1. The V gene end was trimmed by 3 bases and the J gene end by 6 bases; junction bases not matched to a gene: 7. The CDR3 contains 15 residues. The germline V gene has CDR1 LGHNA and CDR2 YNFKEQ. The CDR3 DNA is TGTGCCAGCAGCCACCTGGACAGGGGGCTGCTCGAGCAGTACTTC. It is translated as CASSHLDRGLLEQYF.

At least ten counts were recorded for this clonotype. V is TRBV19 and J is TRBJ1-5, with TRBD1 as a possible D gene (6 bases). Germline V gene data show CDR1 as LNHDA and CDR2 as SQIVND (reference sequence). Trimming removed 11 bases at V and 2 bases at J, with 19 bases between. The length of the CDR3 is 15 residues. CDR3 in DNA: TGTGCCTGCCACTTAACAGGGTTTGGCAATCAGCCCCAGCATTTT. Protein: CACHLTGFGNQPQHF.

This clonotype was found many times. The rearrangement uses TRBV7-2 and TRBJ2-7; 7 bases line up with TRBD1. The CDR3 consists of 13 residues. CDR1 and CDR2 (germline): SGHTA, FQGNSA. Trimming at V came to 5 bases and at J to 0 bases, leaving 1 base not matched to a gene. The CDR3 spells CASSGDSSYEQYF. The CDR3 DNA reads as TGTGCCAGCAGCGGGGACAGCTCCTACGAGCAGTACTTC.

This clonotype was recorded a few times. The genes are TRBV7-8 and TRBJ2-5; 9 bases map to TRBD1. Germline trimming cut 2 bases from V and 5 bases from J; bases unmatched to any gene: 9. This CDR3 region has 16 residues. The germline gives CDR1 SGHVS, CDR2 FQNEAQ. The CDR3 coding sequence is TGTGCCAGCAGCTTATATCATCGGGACAGGGAGGAGACCCAGTACTTC. Translating gives CASSLYHRDREETQYF. Looking up the rest from reference TRBV7-8 and TRBJ2-5 gives the full variable domain: GAGVSQSPRYKVAKRGQDVALRCDPISGHVSLFWYQQALGQGPEFLTYFQNEAQLDKSGLPSDRFFAERPEGSVSTLKIQRTQQEDSAVYLCASSLYHRDREETQYFGPGTRLLVL.

There are a few counts of this clonotype. Relative to the germline gene, one junction end is altered; a read error may explain this. The chain recombines TRBV7-2 with TRBJ2-7; weak D call: TRBD2 (6 bases). The CDR3 has 11 residues. Per the germline V gene, CDR1 is SGHTA and CDR2 is FQGNSA. The DNA for the CDR3 is TGTGCCAGCAGGACGGACTACGAGCTGTACTTC. This gives the protein CASRTDYELYF. Based on the CDR3 plus reference TRBV7-2 and TRBJ2-7, the full variable domain is GAGVSQSPSNKVTEKGKDVELRCDPISGHTALYWYRQSLGQGLEFLIYFQGNSAPDKSGLPSDRFSAERTGGSVSTLTIQRTQQEDSAVYLCASRTDYELYFGPGTRLTVT.

The rearrangement links TRBV29-1 to TRBJ2-7, with 7 bases that match TRBD1. There are 12 residues in the CDR3. J gave up 2 bases and V 6 bases, and 4 bases lay outside the gene matches. The V gene's germline CDR1 is SQVTM and CDR2 ANQGSEA. The CDR3 DNA is TGCAGCGTGCCACAGGGGACCTACGAGCAGTACTTC. Translating it yields CSVPQGTYEQYF.

This chain uses TRBV20-1 with TRBJ1-1, with a tentative D call TRBD1 (6 bases). CDR1 and CDR2 from the germline V gene are DFQATT and SNEGSKA (reference sequence). The length of the CDR3 is 13 residues. The CDR3 here is CSRGQSLSGEAFF. The DNA for the CDR3 is TGCAGCCGGGGGCAGAGTCTTTCCGGTGAAGCTTTCTTT.

This chain links TRBV6-4 with TRBJ2-7; D not resolved. V lost 6 bases, J lost 0 bases, and 15 bases lay in between. CDR1 is MRHNA and CDR2 is SNTAGT in the germline V gene. This CDR3 has 15 amino acids. The CDR3 loop is CASSHLQENSYEQYF. The CDR3 nucleotides are TGTGCCAGCAGCCACCTCCAGGAGAACTCCTACGAGCAGTACTTC.